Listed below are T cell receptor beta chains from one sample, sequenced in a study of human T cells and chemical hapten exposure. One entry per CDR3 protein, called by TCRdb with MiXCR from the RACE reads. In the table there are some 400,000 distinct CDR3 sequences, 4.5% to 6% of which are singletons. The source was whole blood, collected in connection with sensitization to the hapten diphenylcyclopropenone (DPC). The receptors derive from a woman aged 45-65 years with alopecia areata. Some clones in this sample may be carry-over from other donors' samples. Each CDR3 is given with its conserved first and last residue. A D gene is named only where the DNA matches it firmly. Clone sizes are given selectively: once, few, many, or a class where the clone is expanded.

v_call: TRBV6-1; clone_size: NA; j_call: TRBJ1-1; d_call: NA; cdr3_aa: CASRQGPLMNTEAFF; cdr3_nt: TGTGCCAGCAGGCAGGGGCCCCTCATGAACACTGAAGCTTTCTTT
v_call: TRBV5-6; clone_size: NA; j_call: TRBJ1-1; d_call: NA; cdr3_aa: CASSLVGTVSEAFF; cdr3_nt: TGTGCCAGCAGCTTGGTAGGGACCGTTTCTGAAGCTTTCTTT
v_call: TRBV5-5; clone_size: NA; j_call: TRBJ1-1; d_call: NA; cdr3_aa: CASSFPPGSGRYTEAFF; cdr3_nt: TGTGCCAGCAGCTTTCCCCCGGGATCCGGGAGGTACACTGAAGCTTTCTTT
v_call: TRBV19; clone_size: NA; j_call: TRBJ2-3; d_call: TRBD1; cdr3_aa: CASAKGQIITDTQYF; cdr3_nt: TGTGCCAGCGCAAAGGGACAGATTATCACAGATACGCAGTATTTT
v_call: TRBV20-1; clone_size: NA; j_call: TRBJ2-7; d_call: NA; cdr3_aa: CSARDTNNYEQYF; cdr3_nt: TGCAGTGCTAGAGATACGAATAACTACGAGCAGTACTTC
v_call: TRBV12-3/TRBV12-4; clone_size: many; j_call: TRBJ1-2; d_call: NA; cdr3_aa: CASRGAGINYGYTF; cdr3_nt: TGTGCCAGCAGGGGGGCAGGGATTAACTATGGCTACACCTTC
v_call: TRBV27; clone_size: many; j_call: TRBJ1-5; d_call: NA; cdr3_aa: CASRGTLNQPQHF; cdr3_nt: TGTGCCAGCCGGGGGACGCTCAATCAGCCCCAGCATTTT
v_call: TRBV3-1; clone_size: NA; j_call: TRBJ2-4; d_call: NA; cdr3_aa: CASSQAPPDIQYF; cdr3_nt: TGTGCCAGCAGCCAAGCGCCCCCGGACATTCAGTACTTC
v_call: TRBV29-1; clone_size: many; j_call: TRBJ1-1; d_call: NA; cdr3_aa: CSAGPPGAIMNTEAFF; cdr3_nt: TGCAGCGCGGGCCCCCCAGGGGCAATTATGAACACTGAAGCTTTCTTT
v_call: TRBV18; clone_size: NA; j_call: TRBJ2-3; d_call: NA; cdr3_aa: CASSSGARSDTQYF; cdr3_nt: TGTGCCAGCTCTTCGGGGGCCCGGTCAGATACGCAGTATTTT